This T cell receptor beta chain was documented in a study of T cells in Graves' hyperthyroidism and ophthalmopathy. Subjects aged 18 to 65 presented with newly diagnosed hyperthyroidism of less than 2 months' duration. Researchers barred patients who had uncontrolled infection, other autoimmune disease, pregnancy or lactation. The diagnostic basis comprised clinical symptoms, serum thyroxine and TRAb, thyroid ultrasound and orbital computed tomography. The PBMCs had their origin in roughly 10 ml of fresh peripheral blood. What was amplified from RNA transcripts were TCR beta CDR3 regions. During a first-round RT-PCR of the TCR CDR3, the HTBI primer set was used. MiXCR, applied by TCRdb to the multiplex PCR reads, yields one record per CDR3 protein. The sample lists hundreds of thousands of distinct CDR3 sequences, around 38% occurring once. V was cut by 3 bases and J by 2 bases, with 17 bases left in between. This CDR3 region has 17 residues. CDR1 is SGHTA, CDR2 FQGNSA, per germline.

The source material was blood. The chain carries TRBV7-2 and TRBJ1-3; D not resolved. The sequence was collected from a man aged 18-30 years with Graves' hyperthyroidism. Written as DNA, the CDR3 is TGTGCCAGCAGCTTTATCCCGGGTGTCTACGCTGGAAACACCATATATTTT. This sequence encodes CASSFIPGVYAGNTIYF.